Sequencing of this TCR beta chain was carried out in a study of identical twins. Trimming removed 5 bases at V and 7 bases at J, with 23 bases between. The CDR3 extends over 17 amino acids. CDR1 SGHAT and CDR2 FQNNGV come from the germline V gene. The table lists this clonotype with a few counts. Via MiXCR, TCRdb re-called the 5' RACE reads, giving one row per CDR3 protein. The sample includes about 1.7 million distinct CDR3 sequences, less than 35% of them seen just once. The TCR sequence derives from a newborn girl in good health. The chain links TRBV11-2 to TRBJ1-4; perhaps TRBD1 as D (5 bases). Sequencing input: cord blood. CDR3 sequence (DNA): TGTGCCAGCAGCCCACAGTTTCTCAGGGCGGATATTGAAAAACTGTTTTTT. This gives the protein CASSPQFLRADIEKLFF.